This T cell receptor (beta chain) was observed in a study of prognosis after radiotherapy for stage I lung cancer. This clonotype is medium-sized. With two-round multiplex PCR, TCR beta CDR3 sequences were amplified from genomic DNA. The first PCR round targeted every TRBV and TRBJ gene with specific primers. TCRdb reprocessed the multiplex PCR reads via MiXCR and lists one record per CDR3 protein. The table records around 13,000 distinct CDR3 sequences, 43% of them present only once. Per germline, CDR1 SGHRS and CDR2 YFSETQ. Trimming removed 2 bases at V and 8 bases at J, with 11 bases between. The CDR3 has 13 amino acids.

The material was PBMCs, obtained before or after stereotactic body radiation therapy (not recorded which). The rearrangement joins TRBV5-1 to TRBJ2-1; possible D gene TRBD2, 5 bases. The sequence came from a donor over 45 with non-small cell lung cancer. The CDR3: CASSFDYEDEQFF. The CDR3 region has the DNA TGCGCCAGCAGCTTCGACTACGAGGATGAGCAGTTCTTC.